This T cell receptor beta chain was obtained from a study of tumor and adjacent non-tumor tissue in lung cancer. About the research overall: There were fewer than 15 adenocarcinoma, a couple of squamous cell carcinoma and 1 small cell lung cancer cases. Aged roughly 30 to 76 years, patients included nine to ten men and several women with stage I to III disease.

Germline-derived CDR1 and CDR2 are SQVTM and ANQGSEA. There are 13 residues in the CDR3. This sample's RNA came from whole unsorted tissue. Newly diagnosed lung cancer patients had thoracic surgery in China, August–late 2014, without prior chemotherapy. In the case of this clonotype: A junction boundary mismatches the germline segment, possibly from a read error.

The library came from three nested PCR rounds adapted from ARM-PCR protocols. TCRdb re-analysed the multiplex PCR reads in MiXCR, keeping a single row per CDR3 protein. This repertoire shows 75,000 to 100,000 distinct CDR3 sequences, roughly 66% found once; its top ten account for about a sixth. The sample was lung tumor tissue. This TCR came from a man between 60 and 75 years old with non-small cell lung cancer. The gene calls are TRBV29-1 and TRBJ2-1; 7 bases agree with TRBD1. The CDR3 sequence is CSAEGQGENAQFF. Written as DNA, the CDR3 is TGCAGCGCTGAAGGGCAGGGGGAGAATGCGCAGTTCTTC.